This TCR beta chain was profiled in a study of cytomegalovirus exposure and HLA in healthy donors. Study findings and constraints: One cluster of highly shared sequence variants probably arose as a sequencing artifact.

It was with 60 Vbeta and 13 Jbeta primers that the PCR ran. The protocol was immunoSEQ multiplex PCR, while the TCRdb copy is restricted to in-frame clones and leaves out a portion. The sample contains 150,000 to 200,000 clones, about 85% of which appear only once. Concerning this clone: The antigen is unknown.

CDR1 is ENHRY and CDR2 is SYGVKD in the germline V gene. Trimming took off 11 bases at V and 2 bases at J, with 15 bases between the two ends. The CDR3 contains 13 residues. This chain connects TRBV10-3 to TRBJ1-2; perhaps TRBD1 as D (5 bases). This receptor was taken from a boy between 2 and 10 years old in good health and CMV-seronegative. Sample: PBMCs. The DNA for the CDR3 is TGTGCCTCCAGCGGAGGGGAGAACTATGGCTACACCTTC. Translation gives CASSGGENYGYTF.